The clone carrying this T cell receptor (beta chain) was detected only a few times. Autoimmune disease history or systemic immunosuppression meant exclusion. The source of the sample is a study of OX40 agonist ivuxolimab in advanced cancers. Turning to the study itself: Ivuxolimab, an antibody that agonizes OX40 (CD134), was administered to the patients. Enrollees could have had prior anti-PD-1, anti-PD-L1 or anti-CTLA-4 therapy, which over 35% had received.

Data came from immunoSEQ multiplex PCR; TCRdb stores just in-frame clones and leaves some out. This table has 50,000 to 80,000 clones, around four fifths appearing once. The TCR was taken from an adult with an advanced solid tumor such as melanoma, head and neck, liver or kidney cancer. The sequencing here drew on CD4+ or CD8+ T cells sorted from blood, taken in a trial of the OX40 agonist ivuxolimab.

DNA of the CDR3: TGTGCCACCAGCAGAGATTCCCTCAGGGGGCGGGACACTGAAGCTTTCTTT. As protein: CATSRDSLRGRDTEAFF. The rearrangement links TRBV15 to TRBJ1-1; 8 bases match TRBD1. Germline V gene lookup returns CDR1 LNHNV and CDR2 YYDKDF (reference sequence). The CDR3 sequence is 17 residues long. V shed 0 bases, J shed 3 bases, and the junction held 9 bases outside the gene matches.